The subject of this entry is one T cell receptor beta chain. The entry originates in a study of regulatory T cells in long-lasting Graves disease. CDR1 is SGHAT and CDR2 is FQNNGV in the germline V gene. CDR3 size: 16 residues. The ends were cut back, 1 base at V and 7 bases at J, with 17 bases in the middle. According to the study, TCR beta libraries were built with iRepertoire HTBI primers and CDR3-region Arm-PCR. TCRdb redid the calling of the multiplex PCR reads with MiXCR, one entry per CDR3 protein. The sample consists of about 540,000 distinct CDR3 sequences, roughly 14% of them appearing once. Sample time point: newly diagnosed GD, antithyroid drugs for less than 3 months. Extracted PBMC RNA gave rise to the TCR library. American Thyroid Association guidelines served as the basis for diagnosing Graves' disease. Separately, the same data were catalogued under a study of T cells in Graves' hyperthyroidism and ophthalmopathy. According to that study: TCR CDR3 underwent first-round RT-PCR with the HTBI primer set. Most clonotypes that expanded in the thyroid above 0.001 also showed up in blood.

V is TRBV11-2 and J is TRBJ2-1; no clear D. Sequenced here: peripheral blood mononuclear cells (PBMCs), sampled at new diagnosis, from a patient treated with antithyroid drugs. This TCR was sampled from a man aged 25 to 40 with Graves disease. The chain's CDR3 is CASSLVSWAAPNEQFF. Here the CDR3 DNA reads TGTGCCAGCAGCTTAGTTTCCTGGGCTGCACCTAATGAGCAGTTCTTC.